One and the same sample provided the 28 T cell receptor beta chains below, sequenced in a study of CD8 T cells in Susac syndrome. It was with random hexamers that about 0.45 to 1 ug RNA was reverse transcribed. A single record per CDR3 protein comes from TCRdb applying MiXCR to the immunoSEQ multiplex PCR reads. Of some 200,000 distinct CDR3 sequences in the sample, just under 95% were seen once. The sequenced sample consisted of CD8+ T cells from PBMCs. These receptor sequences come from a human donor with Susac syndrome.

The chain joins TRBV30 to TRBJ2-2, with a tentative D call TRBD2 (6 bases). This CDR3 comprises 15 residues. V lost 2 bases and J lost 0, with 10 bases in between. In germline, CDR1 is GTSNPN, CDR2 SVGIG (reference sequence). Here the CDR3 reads CAWSTGLTNTGELFF. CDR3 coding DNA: TGTGCCTGGAGTACAGGACTAACGAACACCGGGGAGCTGTTTTTT. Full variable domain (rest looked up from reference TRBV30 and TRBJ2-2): SQTIHQWPATLVQPVGSPLSLECTVEGTSNPNLYWYRQAAGRGLQLLFYSVGIGQISSEVPQNLSASRPQDRQFILSSKKLLLSDSGFYLCAWSTGLTNTGELFFGEGSRLTVL.

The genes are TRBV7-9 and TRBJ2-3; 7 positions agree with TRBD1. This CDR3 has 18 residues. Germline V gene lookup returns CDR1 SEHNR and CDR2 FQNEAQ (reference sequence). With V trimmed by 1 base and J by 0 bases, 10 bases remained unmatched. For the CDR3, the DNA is TGTGCCAGCAGCTTAGGATCTGAAGGGGGCTCTAGCACAGATACGCAGTATTTT. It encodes CASSLGSEGGSSTDTQYF. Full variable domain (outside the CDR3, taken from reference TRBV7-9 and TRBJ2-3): DTGVSQNPRHKITKRGQNVTFRCDPISEHNRLYWYRQTLGQGPEFLTYFQNEAQLEKSRLLSDRFSAERPKGSFSTLEIQRTEQGDSAMYLCASSLGSEGGSSTDTQYFGPGTRLTVL.

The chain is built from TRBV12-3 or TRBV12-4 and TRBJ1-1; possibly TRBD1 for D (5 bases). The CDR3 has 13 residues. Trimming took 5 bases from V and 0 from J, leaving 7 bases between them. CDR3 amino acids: CASSRGMNTEAFF. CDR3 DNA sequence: TGTGCCAGCAGTAGGGGAATGAACACTGAAGCTTTCTTT.

Here the CDR3 reads CASSQGSGQYTEAFF. The CDR3 DNA reads TGCGCCAGCAGCCAAGGCTCAGGACAGTACACTGAAGCTTTCTTT. The chain uses TRBV4-1 and TRBJ1-1; maybe TRBD1 (6 bases). This CDR3 region has 15 residues. CDR1 and CDR2 from the germline V gene are MGHRA and YSYEKL. The V and J ends lost 1 base and 3 bases respectively, with 12 bases between them.

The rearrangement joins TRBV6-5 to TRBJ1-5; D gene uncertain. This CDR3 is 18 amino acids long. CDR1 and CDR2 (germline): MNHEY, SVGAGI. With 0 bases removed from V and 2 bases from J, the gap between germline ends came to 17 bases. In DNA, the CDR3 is TGTGCCAGCAGTTACTCGTTACCCCCCCACCTGGGCAATCAGCCCCAGCATTTT. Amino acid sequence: CASSYSLPPHLGNQPQHF.

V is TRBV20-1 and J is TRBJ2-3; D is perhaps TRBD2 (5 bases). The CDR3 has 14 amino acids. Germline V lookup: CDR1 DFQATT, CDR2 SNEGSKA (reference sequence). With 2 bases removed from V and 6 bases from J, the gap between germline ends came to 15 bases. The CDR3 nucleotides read TGCAGTGCTAGAAAAGCGGCCCAACGGGATACGCAGTATTTT. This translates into CSARKAAQRDTQYF.

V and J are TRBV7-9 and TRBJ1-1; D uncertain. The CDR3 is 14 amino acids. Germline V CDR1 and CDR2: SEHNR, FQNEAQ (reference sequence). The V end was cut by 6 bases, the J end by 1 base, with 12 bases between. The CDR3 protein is CASSHDLTNTEAFF. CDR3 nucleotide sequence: TGTGCCAGCAGTCATGACCTCACGAACACTGAAGCTTTCTTT.

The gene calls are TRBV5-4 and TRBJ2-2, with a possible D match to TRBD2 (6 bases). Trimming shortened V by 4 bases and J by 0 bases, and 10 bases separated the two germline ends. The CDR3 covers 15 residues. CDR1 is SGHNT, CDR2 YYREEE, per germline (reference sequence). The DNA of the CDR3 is TGTGCCAGCAGCGGAGGGCTCGCGAACACCGGGGAGCTGTTTTTT. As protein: CASSGGLANTGELFF.

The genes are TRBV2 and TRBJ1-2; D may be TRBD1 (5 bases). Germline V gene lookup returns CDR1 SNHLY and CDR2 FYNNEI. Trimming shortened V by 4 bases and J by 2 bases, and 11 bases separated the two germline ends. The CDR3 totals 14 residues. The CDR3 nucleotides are TGTGCCAGCAGTGGGGAGGGGTCAAACTATGGCTACACCTTC. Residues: CASSGEGSNYGYTF. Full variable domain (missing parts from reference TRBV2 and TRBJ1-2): EPEVTQTPSHQVTQMGQEVILRCVPISNHLYFYWYRQILGQKVEFLVSFYNNEISEKSEIFDDQFSVERPDGSNFTLKIRSTKLEDSAMYFCASSGEGSNYGYTFGSGTRLTVV.

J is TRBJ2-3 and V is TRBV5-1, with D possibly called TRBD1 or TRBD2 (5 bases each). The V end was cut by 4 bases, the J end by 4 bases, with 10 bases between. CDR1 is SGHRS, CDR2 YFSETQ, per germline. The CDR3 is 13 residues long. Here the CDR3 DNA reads TGCGCCAGCAGCAAAGGGACCCCAGATACGCAGTATTTT. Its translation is CASSKGTPDTQYF. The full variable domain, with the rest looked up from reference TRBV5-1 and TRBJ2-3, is KAGVTQTPRYLIKTRGQQVTLSCSPISGHRSVSWYQQTPGQGLQFLFEYFSETQRNKGNFPGRFSGRQFSNSRSEMNVSTLELGDSALYLCASSKGTPDTQYFGPGTRLTVL.

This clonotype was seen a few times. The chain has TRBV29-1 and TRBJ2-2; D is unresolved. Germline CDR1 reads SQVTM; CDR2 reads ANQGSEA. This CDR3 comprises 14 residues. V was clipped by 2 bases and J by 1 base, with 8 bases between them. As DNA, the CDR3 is TGCAGCGTTGAAAGGTGGCAGAACACCGGGGAGCTGTTTTTT. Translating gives CSVERWQNTGELFF.

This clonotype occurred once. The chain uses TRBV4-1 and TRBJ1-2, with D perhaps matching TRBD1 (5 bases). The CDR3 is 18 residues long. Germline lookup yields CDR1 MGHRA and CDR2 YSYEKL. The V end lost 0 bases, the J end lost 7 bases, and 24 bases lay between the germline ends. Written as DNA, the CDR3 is TGCGCCAGCAGCCAAGAGGCCGGGGCCAAAGAAGGGGTAGCTGGCTACACCTTC. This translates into CASSQEAGAKEGVAGYTF.

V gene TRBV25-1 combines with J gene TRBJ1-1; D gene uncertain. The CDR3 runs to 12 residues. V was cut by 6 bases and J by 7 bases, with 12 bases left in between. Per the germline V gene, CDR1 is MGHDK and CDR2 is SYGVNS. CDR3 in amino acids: CASRDLISEAFF. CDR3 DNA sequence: TGTGCCAGCAGAGATTTAATCAGTGAAGCTTTCTTT.

In DNA form, the CDR3 reads TGTGCCAGCAGCTTGGGACAGGGGTCAGTCGATGAGCAGTTCTTC. It codes for CASSLGQGSVDEQFF. The genes are TRBV5-8 and TRBJ2-1; 8 positions match TRBD1. The germline V gene encodes CDR1 SGHTS and CDR2 YDEGEE. The CDR3 is 15 amino acids. J was trimmed by 8 bases and V by 0 bases; bases with no gene match: 7.

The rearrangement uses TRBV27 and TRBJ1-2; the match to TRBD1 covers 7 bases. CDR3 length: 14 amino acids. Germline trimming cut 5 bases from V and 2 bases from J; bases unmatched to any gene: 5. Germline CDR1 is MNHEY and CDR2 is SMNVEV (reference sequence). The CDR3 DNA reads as TGTGCCAGCAGTCCTAAGACAGGGAACTATGGCTACACCTTC. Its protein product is CASSPKTGNYGYTF.

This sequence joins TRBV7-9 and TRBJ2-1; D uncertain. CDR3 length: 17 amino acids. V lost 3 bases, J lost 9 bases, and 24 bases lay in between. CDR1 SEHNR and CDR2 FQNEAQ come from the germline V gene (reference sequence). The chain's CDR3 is CASSFYGGRAIITEQFF. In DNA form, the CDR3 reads TGTGCCAGCAGCTTTTATGGTGGTCGGGCCATTATCACTGAGCAGTTCTTC.

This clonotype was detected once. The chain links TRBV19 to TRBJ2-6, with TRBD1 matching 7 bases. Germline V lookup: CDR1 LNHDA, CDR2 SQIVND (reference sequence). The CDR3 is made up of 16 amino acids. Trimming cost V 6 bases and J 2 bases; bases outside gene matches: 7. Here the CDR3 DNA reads TGTGCCAGTAGAAAGACAGGGATGACTGGGGCCAACGTCCTGACTTTC. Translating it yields CASRKTGMTGANVLTF.

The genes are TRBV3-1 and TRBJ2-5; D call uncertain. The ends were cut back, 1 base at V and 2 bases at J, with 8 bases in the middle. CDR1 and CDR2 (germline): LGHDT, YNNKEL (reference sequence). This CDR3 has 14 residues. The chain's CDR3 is CASSQVTGQETQYF. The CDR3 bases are TGTGCCAGCAGCCAAGTGACCGGACAAGAGACCCAGTACTTC.

This chain's CDR3 is CASSLDEGVGYTF. Written as DNA, the CDR3 is TGTGCCAGCAGCTTGGATGAAGGGGTTGGCTACACCTTC. The gene calls are TRBV5-6 and TRBJ1-2; possible D gene TRBD1, 5 bases. Trimming cost V 0 bases and J 7 bases, with 10 bases left between them. This CDR3 region has 13 residues. CDR1 is SGHDT and CDR2 is YYEEEE in the germline V gene.

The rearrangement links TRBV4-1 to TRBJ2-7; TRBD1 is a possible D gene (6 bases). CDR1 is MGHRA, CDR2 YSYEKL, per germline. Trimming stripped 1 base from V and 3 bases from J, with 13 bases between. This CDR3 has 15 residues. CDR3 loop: CASSQVRDTRYEQYF. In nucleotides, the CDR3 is TGCGCCAGCAGCCAAGTCCGGGACACCCGCTACGAGCAGTACTTC.

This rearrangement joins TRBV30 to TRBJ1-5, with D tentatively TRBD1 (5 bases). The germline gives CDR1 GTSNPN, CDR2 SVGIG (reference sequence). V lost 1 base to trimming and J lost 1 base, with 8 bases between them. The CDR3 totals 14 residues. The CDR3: CAWSEGTSNQPQHF. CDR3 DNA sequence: TGTGCCTGGAGTGAGGGGACGAGCAATCAGCCCCAGCATTTT.

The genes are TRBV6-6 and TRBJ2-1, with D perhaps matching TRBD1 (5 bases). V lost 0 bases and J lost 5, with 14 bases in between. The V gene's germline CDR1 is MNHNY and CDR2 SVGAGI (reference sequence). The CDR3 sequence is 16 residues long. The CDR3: CASSYSRGRRDNEQFF. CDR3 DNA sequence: TGTGCCAGCAGTTACTCAAGGGGCCGTCGGGACAATGAGCAGTTCTTC.

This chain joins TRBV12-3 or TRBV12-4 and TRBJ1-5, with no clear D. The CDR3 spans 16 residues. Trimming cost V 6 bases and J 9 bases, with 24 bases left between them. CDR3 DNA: TGTGCCAGCAGAGGATTGGGTGGAAGCGGCTCACGGCCCCAGCATTTT. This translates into CASRGLGGSGSRPQHF.

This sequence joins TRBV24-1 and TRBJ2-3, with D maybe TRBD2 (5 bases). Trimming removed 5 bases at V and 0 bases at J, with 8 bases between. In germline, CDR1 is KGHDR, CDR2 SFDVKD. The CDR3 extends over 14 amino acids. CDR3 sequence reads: CATSGTLSTDTQYF. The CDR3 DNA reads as TGTGCCACCAGTGGGACTCTTAGCACAGATACGCAGTATTTT.

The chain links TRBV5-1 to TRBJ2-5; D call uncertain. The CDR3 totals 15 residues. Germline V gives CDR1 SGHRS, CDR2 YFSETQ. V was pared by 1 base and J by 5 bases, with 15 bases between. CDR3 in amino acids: CASSLLVQRAETQYF. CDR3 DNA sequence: TGCGCCAGCAGCTTGTTGGTGCAGCGAGCGGAGACCCAGTACTTC.

The CDR3 nucleotides are TGTGCCAGCAGTGAAGATTCGGGGGTGGCTCAGCCCCAGCATTTT. As protein: CASSEDSGVAQPQHF. The chain uses TRBV2 and TRBJ1-5, with D possibly TRBD1 on 5 matching bases. This CDR3 has 15 amino acids. Germline V lookup: CDR1 SNHLY, CDR2 FYNNEI. The V gene lost 1 base and the J gene lost 6 bases, with 13 bases spanning the gap.

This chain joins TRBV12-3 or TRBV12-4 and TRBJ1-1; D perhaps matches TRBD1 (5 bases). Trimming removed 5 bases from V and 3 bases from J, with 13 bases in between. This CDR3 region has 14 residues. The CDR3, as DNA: TGTGCCAGCAGTCTCCGGGAGGGGTACACTGAAGCTTTCTTT. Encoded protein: CASSLREGYTEAFF.

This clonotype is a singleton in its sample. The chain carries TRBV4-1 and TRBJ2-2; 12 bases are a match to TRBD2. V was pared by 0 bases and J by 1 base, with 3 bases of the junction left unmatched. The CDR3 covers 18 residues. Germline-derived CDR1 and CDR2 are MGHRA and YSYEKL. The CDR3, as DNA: TGCGCCAGCAGCCAAGATCTAGCGGGAGGGGAGAACACCGGGGAGCTGTTTTTT. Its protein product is CASSQDLAGGENTGELFF.